This T cell receptor beta chain was obtained from a study of T-cell memory formation after mild COVID-19. Overall study context: The study found TCR clusters largely donor specific. Regarding the study as a whole: Cross-reactive memory seemingly joined, as some responding clones were found in pre-infection memory. CD4+ contracting clones were mainly CM and EM; CD8+ ones, EMRA.

This clonotype turned up a few times. Its antigen is still unknown. TCRdb fed the 5' RACE reads into MiXCR, producing one record per CDR3 protein. Here the sample spans a few hundred thousand distinct CDR3 sequences, around 20% being singletons. This TCR derives from an adult woman who had mild COVID-19 (a few samples of this study predate the infection). Cell type and time point are not known. Sequencing used PBMCs or a T cell subset sorted from them (not recorded which).

CDR3 sequence reads: CATSAHSGSIYNEQFF. In DNA, the CDR3 is TGTGCCACCAGTGCTCATAGCGGGAGTATCTACAATGAGCAGTTCTTC. The chain is built from TRBV24-1 and TRBJ2-1; TRBD2 agrees at 9 bases. CDR1 and CDR2 from the germline V gene are KGHDR and SFDVKD. This CDR3 is 16 amino acids long. The V gene end was trimmed by 5 bases and the J gene end by 3 bases; junction bases not matched to a gene: 7.